Sequencing of this T cell receptor beta chain was carried out in a study of graft-versus-host responses after intestinal transplantation. Turning to the study itself: As for transplant type, recipients had multivisceral, liver-intestinal, or isolated intestinal grafts. Anti-thymocyte globulin induction was given to all recipients, followed by tacrolimus and steroids for around three years.

General study findings and limits: Researchers found peak circulating GvH clone levels linked to early post-transplant HvG declines. The authors found GvH clones in recipient marrow, some appearing first in ileum or blood.

Produced via immunoSEQ multiplex PCR; TCRdb's table is partial and in-frame only. The table has more than 95,000 clones, 90% to 95% seen once; the top ten hold more than 0.95%. Germline CDR1 reads MNHEY; CDR2 reads SMNVEV (reference sequence). Trimming took 2 bases from V and 10 from J; bases not matched to a gene: 8. The CDR3 is made up of 15 amino acids. This clone was counted once. No antigen is known for it. The sequences come from unstimulated CD8+ T cells sorted from spleen or lymph node cells, collected before intestinal transplant. This chain uses TRBV27 with TRBJ2-1, with 10 bases lining up with TRBD1. The origin of this receptor is a human donor who received an intestinal transplant. The CDR3 spells CASSLVGQGVWEQFF. Here the CDR3 DNA reads TGTGCCAGCAGTTTAGTCGGACAGGGGGTATGGGAGCAGTTCTTC.